This T cell receptor (beta chain) came from a study of CD8 T cells in ankylosing spondylitis. The CDR3 is 11 amino acids. Germline-derived CDR1 and CDR2 are KGHDR and SFDVKD. V trimming: 9 bases; J trimming: 7 bases; junction bases outside the gene matches: 1. TCRdb fed the 5' RACE reads into MiXCR, producing one record per CDR3 protein. The table includes over 130,000 distinct CDR3 sequences, roughly 44% detected once. The sequence came from a male donor with ankylosing spondylitis. The genes are TRBV24-1 and TRBJ2-1; 8 bases line up with TRBD2. Sequenced sample: synovial fluid, either unsorted or a sorted T cell fraction (not recorded which). The CDR3 loop is CATRGGNEQFF. CDR3 DNA: TGTGCCACCCGGGGGGGGAATGAGCAGTTCTTC.